This TCR beta chain appears in the sequencing data of a study of blood T cell repertoires in COVID-19. About the research overall: The analysed material was cDNA or gDNA that came from T cells, B-cell-depleted T cells, or PBMCs.

This clone was observed a handful of times. Here immunoSEQ multiplex PCR was the method, and the copy in TCRdb shows in-frame clones only, minus some. Of about 250,000 clones listed, around nine tenths are singletons. Germline V lookup: CDR1 SGHTA, CDR2 FQGTGA. The CDR3 is made up of 14 amino acids. V lost 6 bases to trimming and J lost 4 bases, with 13 bases between them. The clonotype originates from a woman aged 40 to 49 who had recovered from COVID-19. The sequenced sample was peripheral blood. The rearrangement joins TRBV7-3 to TRBJ2-1; D perhaps matches TRBD2 (5 bases). The CDR3 protein is CASSSGSGYNEQFF. DNA of the CDR3: TGTGCCAGCAGTTCGGGGTCGGGATACAATGAGCAGTTCTTC.